This note documents a single TCR beta chain sequence. Its target is unknown. This CDR3 is built from 13 residues. Per the germline V gene, CDR1 is SGDLS and CDR2 is YYNGEE. V was cut by 1 base and J by 8 bases, with 10 bases left in between. The data derive from a study of CD8 T cells in ankylosing spondylitis. General observations from the study: CD8+ cells made up the disease-linked clones, which were relatively rare in peripheral blood. Disease-associated clones were reportedly significantly overrepresented in matched ankylosing spondylitis synovial fluid. A TCR beta motif of about 8 highly homologous variants seemed to mark ankylosing spondylitis blood.

Scientists made TCR beta libraries using quantitative 5'-RACE with molecular barcodes. A single record per CDR3 protein comes from TCRdb applying MiXCR to the 5' RACE reads. Of about 36,000 distinct CDR3 sequences detected, roughly an eighth appear once; the ten largest clones hold roughly 30%. This TCR was sampled from a male donor with ankylosing spondylitis. This chain connects TRBV9 to TRBJ2-1; D unresolved. Sequencing was performed on synovial fluid, either unsorted or a sorted T cell fraction (not recorded which). DNA for the CDR3: TGTGCCAGCAGCGTAACCTATCACCATGAGCAGTTCTTC. This translates into CASSVTYHHEQFF.